This T cell receptor (beta chain) was retrieved from a study of regulatory T cells in long-lasting Graves disease. Looked up from germline, CDR1 is MNHEY and CDR2 is SMNVEV (reference sequence). CDR3 size: 15 residues. The germline V and J ends were trimmed by 1 base and 3 bases, with 12 bases remaining between them. Indicated time point: newly diagnosed GD, antithyroid drugs for less than 3 months. The TCR library was made from RNA extracted from PBMCs. This clonotype was counted many times. Arm-PCR of CDR3 regions and iRepertoire HTBI primers were used to build TCR beta libraries. From the multiplex PCR reads, TCRdb called clonotypes with MiXCR, one entry per CDR3 protein. This sample has about 220,000 distinct CDR3 sequences, with roughly 20% found just once. These same data were also listed under a study on T cells in Graves' hyperthyroidism and ophthalmopathy.

The sequences come from peripheral blood mononuclear cells (PBMCs), collected at new diagnosis, from a patient treated with antithyroid drugs. This clonotype was obtained from a woman in her 30s with Graves disease. The V call is TRBV27, the J call TRBJ1-2; D ambiguous. The CDR3 DNA is TGTGCCAGCAGTTTATTGGCAGGCTGGGACTATGGCTACACCTTC. This gives the protein CASSLLAGWDYGYTF.